Sequencing of this T cell receptor (beta chain) was carried out in a study of OX40 agonist ivuxolimab in advanced cancers. Study in general: Among those treated, three patients had partial responses, one with hepatocellular carcinoma and two with cutaneous melanoma. Findings and caveats of the study: No antigen was identified for the clonally expanded peripheral T cells.

V was clipped by 1 base and J by 0 bases; unmatched bases: 6. The CDR3 sequence is 17 residues long. CDR1 is SGHAT and CDR2 is FQNNGV in the germline V gene. Prior autoimmune disease or systemic immunosuppression barred patients. The data were produced by immunoSEQ multiplex PCR, yet TCRdb's version contains in-frame clones alone and is incomplete. The data show some 83,000 clones, with about 86% seen just once and 6.5% held by the top ten. A remark on this clone: Antigen unknown.

V usage is TRBV11-2 and J usage is TRBJ1-3, with TRBD1 matching 7 bases. The sequences come from CD4+ or CD8+ T cells sorted from blood, collected in a trial of the OX40 agonist ivuxolimab. The sequence derives from an adult with an advanced solid tumor such as melanoma, head and neck, liver or kidney cancer. The CDR3 region has the DNA TGTGCCAGCAGCTTAGTAGGGACAGCAAACTCTGGAAACACCATATATTTT. As protein: CASSLVGTANSGNTIYF.